This T cell receptor (beta chain) was sequenced in a study of T-cell reconstitution after alpha-beta-depleted transplantation in children. Researchers prepared the TCRbeta library using unique molecular identifiers, the study reports. Using its own MiXCR run on the PCR reads, TCRdb lists one record per CDR3 protein. The repertoire consists of around 420,000 distinct CDR3 sequences, with around 15% occurring once and the leading ten covering 25% to 35%. In the case of this clonotype: Its antigen is unidentified.

The study's findings and limits: Among T cells one year after transplant, newly produced cells accounted for most counts and diversity. Reportedly, roughly two months post-transplant, alpha-beta T cells arose from several hundred expanded graft clones.

Germline trimming cut 1 base from V and 1 base from J; bases unmatched to any gene: 14. The CDR3 has 19 amino acids. CDR1 is SGHRS, CDR2 YFSETQ, per germline. This material consisted of PBMCs, mostly from graft donor cells, taken 360 days after TCRalphabeta/CD19-depleted stem cell transplant. V is TRBV5-1 and J is TRBJ2-5, with 9 bases lining up with TRBD2. The TCR was taken from a boy less than two years old who had a stem cell transplant for Wiskott-Aldrich syndrome, so the T cells may come from the graft donor. CDR3 in amino acids: CASSLRRFRSGSSQETQYF. CDR3 DNA sequence: TGCGCCAGCAGCTTGCGGCGGTTTCGTAGCGGGAGTTCCCAAGAGACCCAGTACTTC. Looking up the rest from reference TRBV5-1 and TRBJ2-5 gives the full variable domain: KAGVTQTPRYLIKTRGQQVTLSCSPISGHRSVSWYQQTPGQGLQFLFEYFSETQRNKGNFPGRFSGRQFSNSRSEMNVSTLELGDSALYLCASSLRRFRSGSSQETQYFGPGTRLLVL.